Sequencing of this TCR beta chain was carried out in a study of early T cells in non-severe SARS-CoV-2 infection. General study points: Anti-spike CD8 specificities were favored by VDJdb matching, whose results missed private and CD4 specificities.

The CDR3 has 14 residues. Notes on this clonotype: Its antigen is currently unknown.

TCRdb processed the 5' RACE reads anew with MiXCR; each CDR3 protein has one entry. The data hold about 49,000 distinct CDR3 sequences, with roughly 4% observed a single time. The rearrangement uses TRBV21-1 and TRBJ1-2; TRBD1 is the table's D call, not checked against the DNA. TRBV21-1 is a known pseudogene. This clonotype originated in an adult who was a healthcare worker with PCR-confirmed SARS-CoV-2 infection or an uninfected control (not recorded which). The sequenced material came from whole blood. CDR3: CASSKQQGNYGYTF. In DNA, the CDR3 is TGTGCCAGCAGCAAACAGCAGGGGAACTATGGCTACACCTTC.